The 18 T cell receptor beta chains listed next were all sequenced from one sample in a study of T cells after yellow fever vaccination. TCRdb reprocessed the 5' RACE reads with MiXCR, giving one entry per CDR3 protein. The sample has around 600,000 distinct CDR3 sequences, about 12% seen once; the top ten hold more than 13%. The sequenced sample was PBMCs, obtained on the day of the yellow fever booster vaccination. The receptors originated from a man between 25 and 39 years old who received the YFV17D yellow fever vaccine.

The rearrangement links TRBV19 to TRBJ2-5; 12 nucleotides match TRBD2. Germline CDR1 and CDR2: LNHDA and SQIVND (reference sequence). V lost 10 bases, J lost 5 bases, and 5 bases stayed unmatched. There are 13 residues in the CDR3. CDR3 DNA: TGTGCCACCGGACTAGCGGGAATCGAGACCCAGTACTTC. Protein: CATGLAGIETQYF.

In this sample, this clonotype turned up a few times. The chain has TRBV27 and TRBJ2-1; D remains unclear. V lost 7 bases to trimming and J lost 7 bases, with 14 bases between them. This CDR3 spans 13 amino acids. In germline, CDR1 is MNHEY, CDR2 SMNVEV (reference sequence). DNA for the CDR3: TGTGCCAGCAAACACCCGCCCGGGAATGAGCAGTTCTTC. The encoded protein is CASKHPPGNEQFF.

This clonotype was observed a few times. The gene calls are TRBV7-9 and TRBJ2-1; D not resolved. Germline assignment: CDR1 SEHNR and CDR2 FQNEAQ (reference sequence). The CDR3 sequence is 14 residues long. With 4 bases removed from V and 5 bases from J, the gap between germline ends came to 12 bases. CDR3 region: CASSSLARDNEQFF. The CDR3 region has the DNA TGTGCCAGCAGCTCCCTGGCGAGAGACAATGAGCAGTTCTTC.

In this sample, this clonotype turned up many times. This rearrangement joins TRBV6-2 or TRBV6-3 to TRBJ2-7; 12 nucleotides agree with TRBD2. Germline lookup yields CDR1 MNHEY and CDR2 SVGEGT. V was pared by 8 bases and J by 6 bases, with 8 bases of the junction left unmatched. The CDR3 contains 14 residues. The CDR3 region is CASSQTSGSGEQYF. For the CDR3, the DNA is TGTGCCAGCTCCCAGACTAGCGGGAGTGGCGAGCAGTACTTC.

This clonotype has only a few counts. The chain's CDR3 is CASSAKAGKSTDTQYF. The CDR3 DNA reads TGTGCCAGCAGTGCCAAAGCCGGGAAAAGCACAGATACGCAGTATTTT. V and J are TRBV6-1 and TRBJ2-3; possible D gene TRBD2, 5 bases. The germline V and J ends were trimmed by 4 bases and 0 bases, with 14 bases remaining between them. The CDR3 covers 16 residues. Germline values: CDR1 MNHNS, CDR2 SASEGT.

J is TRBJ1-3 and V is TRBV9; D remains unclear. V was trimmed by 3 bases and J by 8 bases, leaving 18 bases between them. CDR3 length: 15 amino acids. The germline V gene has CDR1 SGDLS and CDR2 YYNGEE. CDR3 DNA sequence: TGTGCCAGCAGCGAGCGGGGTTTCTCAGGAGACACCATATATTTT. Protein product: CASSERGFSGDTIYF.

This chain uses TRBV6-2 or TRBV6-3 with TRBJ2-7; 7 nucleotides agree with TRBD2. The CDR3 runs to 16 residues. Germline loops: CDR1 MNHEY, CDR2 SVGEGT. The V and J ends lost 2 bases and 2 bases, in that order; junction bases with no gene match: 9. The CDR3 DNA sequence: TGTGCCAGCAGTTACCGCCTAGCGGAAATGACCTACGAGCAGTACTTC. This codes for CASSYRLAEMTYEQYF.

CDR3 amino acids: CASSLGPSLGNNNEQFF. The DNA of the CDR3 is TGTGCCAGCAGCTTAGGACCCTCCCTGGGTAACAACAATGAGCAGTTCTTC. The rearrangement links TRBV11-3 to TRBJ2-1; no clear D. This CDR3 region has 17 residues. Germline CDR1 SGHNT, CDR2 YENEEA. V was trimmed by 1 base and J by 5 bases, leaving 18 bases between them.

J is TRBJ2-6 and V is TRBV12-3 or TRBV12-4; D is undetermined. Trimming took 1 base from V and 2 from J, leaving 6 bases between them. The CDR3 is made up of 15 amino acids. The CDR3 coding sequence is TGTGCCAGCAGTTTAGAGGCGACTGGGGCCAACGTCCTGACTTTC. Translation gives CASSLEATGANVLTF.

The CDR3 DNA reads as TGCAGCGCAAACCACCTCCATGAGCAGTTCTTC. Translated: CSANHLHEQFF. The rearrangement joins TRBV29-1 to TRBJ2-1; no clear D. This CDR3 spans 11 amino acids. Trimming stripped 7 bases from V and 8 bases from J, with 12 bases between. The germline CDR1 and CDR2 sequences are SQVTM and ANQGSEA.

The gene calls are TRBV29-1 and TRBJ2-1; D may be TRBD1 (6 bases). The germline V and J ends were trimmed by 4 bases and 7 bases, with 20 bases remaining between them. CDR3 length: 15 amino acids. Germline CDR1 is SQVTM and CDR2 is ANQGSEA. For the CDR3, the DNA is TGCAGCGTTGTGGGTGTGGCAGGGGAATATAATGAGCAGTTCTTC. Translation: CSVVGVAGEYNEQFF.

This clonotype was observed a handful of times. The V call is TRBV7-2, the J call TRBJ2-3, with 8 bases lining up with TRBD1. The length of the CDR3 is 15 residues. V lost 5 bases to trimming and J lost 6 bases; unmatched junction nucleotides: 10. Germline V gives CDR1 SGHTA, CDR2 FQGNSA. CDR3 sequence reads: CASSKRAGGVDTQYF. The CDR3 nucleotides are TGTGCCAGCAGCAAACGGGCAGGGGGCGTGGATACGCAGTATTTT.

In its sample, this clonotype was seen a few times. This chain's CDR3 is CASSKDRVLYEQYF. CDR3 DNA: TGTGCCAGCAGCAAAGATCGGGTTCTGTACGAGCAGTACTTC. The rearrangement joins TRBV21-1 to TRBJ2-7. TRBV21-1 is a pseudogene locus. The CDR3 totals 14 residues.

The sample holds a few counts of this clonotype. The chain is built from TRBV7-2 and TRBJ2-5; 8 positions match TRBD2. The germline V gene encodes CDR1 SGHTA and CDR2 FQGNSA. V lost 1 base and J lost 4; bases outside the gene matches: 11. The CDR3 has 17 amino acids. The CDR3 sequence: CASSLVWGGRNRETQYF. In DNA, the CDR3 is TGTGCCAGCAGCTTAGTGTGGGGCGGGAGGAATCGAGAGACCCAGTACTTC.

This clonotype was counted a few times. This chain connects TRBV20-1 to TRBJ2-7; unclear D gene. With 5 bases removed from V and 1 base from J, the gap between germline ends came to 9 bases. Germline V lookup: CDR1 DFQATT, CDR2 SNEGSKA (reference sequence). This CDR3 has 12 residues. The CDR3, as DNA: TGCAGTGCTGAGGACGGGTCCTACGAGCAGTACTTC. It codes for CSAEDGSYEQYF.

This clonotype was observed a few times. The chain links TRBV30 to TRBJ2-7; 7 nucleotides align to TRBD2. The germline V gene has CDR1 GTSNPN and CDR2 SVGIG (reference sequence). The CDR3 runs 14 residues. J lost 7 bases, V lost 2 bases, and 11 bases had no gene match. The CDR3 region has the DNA TGTGCCTGGAGTAGGCAATTAATGGGGGGGGAGCAGTACTTC. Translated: CAWSRQLMGGEQYF.

The CDR3 region has the DNA TGCGCCAGCAGCCAAGATCTAGCGGGAGTCTATGAGCAGTTCTTC. The encoded protein is CASSQDLAGVYEQFF. This chain links TRBV4-3 with TRBJ2-1; TRBD2 agrees at 10 bases. Trimming cost V 0 bases and J 8 bases; bases outside gene matches: 4. Per the germline V gene, CDR1 is LGHNA and CDR2 is YSLEER. There are 15 residues in the CDR3.

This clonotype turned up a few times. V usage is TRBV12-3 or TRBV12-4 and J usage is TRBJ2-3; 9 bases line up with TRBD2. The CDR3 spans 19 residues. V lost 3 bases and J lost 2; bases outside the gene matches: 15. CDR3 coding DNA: TGTGCCAGCAGTTTTAGGGCTAGCGGGATGAGGGGTAACACAGATACGCAGTATTTT. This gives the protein CASSFRASGMRGNTDTQYF.